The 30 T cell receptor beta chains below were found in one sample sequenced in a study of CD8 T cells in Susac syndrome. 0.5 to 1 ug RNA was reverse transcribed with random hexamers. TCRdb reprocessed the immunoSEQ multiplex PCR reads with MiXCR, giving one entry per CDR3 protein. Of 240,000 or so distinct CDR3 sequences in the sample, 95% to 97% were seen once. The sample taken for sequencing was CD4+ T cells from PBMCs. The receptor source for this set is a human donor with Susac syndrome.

The CDR3 spells CASSSSISQPQHF. CDR3 sequence (DNA): TGTGCCAGTAGTTCCTCTATTAGCCAGCCCCAGCATTTT. The rearrangement links TRBV19 to TRBJ1-5, with no clear D. Germline loops: CDR1 LNHDA, CDR2 SQIVND (reference sequence). This CDR3 is 13 amino acids long. Trimming pared 5 bases from V and 7 bases from J, leaving 12 bases between.

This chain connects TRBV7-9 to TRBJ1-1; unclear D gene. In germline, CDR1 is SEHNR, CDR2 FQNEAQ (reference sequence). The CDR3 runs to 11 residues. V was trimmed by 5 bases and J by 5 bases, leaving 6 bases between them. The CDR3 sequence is CASSPLTEAFF. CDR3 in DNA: TGTGCCAGCAGCCCATTGACTGAAGCTTTCTTT.

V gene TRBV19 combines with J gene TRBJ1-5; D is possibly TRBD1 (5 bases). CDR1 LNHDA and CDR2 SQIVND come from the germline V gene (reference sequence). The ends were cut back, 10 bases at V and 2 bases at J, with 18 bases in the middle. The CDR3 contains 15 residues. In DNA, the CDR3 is TGTGCCACAGGGAGGGGAAAAGTCGGCAATCAGCCCCAGCATTTT. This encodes CATGRGKVGNQPQHF.

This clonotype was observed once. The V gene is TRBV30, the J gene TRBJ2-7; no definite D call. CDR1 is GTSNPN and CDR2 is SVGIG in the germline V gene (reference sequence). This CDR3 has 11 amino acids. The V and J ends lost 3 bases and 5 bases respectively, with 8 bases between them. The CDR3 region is CAWRLRNEQYF. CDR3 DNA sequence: TGTGCCTGGAGGTTAAGGAACGAGCAGTACTTC.

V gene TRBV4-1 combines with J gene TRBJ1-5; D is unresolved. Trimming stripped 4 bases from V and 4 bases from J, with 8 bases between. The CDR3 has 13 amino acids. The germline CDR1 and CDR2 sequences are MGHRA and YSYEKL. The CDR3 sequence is CASSRELNQPQHF. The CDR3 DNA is TGCGCCAGCAGCCGCGAGCTTAATCAGCCCCAGCATTTT.

CDR3 protein: CASSSPETQYF. In DNA, the CDR3 is TGTGCCAGCAGTTCTCCAGAGACCCAGTACTTC. The chain uses TRBV6-5 and TRBJ2-5; no clear D. With 4 bases removed from V and 4 bases from J, the gap between germline ends came to 4 bases. In germline, CDR1 is MNHEY, CDR2 SVGAGI. This CDR3 contains 11 residues.

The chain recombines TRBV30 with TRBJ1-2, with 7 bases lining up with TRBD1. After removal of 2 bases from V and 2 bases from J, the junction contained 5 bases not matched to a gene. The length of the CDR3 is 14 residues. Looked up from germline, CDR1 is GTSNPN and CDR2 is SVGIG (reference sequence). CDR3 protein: CAWSFLTGNYGYTF. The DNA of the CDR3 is TGTGCCTGGAGTTTCTTGACAGGGAACTATGGCTACACCTTC.

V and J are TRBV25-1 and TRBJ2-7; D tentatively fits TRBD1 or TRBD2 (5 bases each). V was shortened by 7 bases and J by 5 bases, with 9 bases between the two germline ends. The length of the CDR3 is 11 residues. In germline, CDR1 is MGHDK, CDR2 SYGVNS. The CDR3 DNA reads TGTGCCAGCATTTGGGGGAACGAGCAGTACTTC. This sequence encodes CASIWGNEQYF.

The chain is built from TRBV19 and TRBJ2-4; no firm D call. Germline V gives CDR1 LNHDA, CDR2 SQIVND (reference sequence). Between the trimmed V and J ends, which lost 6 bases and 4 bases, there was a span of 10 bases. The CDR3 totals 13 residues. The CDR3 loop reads CASSRGQKNIQYF. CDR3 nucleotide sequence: TGTGCCAGTAGCCGAGGTCAGAAAAACATTCAGTACTTC.

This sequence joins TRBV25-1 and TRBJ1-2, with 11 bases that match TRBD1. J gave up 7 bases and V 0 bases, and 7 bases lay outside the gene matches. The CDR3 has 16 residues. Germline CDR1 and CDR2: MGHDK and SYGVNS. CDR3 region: CASSEYRTGGLGGYTF. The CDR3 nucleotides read TGTGCCAGCAGTGAATACCGGACAGGGGGCTTGGGTGGCTACACCTTC.

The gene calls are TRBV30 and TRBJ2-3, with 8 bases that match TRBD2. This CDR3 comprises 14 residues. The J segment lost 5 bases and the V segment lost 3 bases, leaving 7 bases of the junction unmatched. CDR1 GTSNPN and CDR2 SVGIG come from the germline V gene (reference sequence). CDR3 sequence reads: CAWSGGRSGDTQYF. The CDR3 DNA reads TGTGCCTGGAGCGGCGGGAGGAGCGGAGATACGCAGTATTTT.

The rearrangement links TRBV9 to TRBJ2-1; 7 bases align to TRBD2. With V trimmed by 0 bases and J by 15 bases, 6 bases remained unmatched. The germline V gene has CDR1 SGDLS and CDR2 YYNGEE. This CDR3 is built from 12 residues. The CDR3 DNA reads TGTGCCAGCAGCGTAGATGAGCGGGGAAGGTTCTTC. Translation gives CASSVDERGRFF.

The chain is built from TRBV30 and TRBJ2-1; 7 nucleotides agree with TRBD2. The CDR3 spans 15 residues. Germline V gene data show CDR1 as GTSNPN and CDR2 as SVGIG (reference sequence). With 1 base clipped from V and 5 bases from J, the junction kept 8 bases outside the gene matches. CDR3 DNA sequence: TGTGCCTGGAGTGGGGTTAGCGGGCGCAACAATGAGCAGTTCTTC. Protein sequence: CAWSGVSGRNNEQFF.

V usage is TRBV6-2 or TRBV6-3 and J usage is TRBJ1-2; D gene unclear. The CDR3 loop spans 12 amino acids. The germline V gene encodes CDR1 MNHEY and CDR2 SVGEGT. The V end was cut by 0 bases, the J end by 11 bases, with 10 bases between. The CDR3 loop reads CASSYSADRYTF. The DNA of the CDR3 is TGTGCCAGCAGTTACTCAGCCGATCGGTACACCTTC.

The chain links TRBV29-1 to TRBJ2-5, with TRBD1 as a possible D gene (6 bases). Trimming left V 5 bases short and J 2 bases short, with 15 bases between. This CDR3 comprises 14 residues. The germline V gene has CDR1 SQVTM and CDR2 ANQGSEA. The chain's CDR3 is CSVLGQIGQETQYF. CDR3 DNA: TGCAGCGTTTTAGGACAGATAGGACAAGAGACCCAGTACTTC.

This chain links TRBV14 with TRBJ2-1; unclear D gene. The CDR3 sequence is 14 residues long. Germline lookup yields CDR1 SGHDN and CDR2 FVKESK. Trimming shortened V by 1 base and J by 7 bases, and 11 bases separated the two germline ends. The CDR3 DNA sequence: TGTGCCAGCAGCCAAGTTAGATCCGGGAATGAGCAGTTCTTC. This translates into CASSQVRSGNEQFF.

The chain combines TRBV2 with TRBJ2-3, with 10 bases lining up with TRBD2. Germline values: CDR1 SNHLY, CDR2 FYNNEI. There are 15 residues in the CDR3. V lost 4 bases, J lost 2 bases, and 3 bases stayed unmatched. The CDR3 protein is CASSGLAGVTDTQYF. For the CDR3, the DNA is TGTGCCAGCAGTGGCCTAGCGGGAGTCACAGATACGCAGTATTTT.

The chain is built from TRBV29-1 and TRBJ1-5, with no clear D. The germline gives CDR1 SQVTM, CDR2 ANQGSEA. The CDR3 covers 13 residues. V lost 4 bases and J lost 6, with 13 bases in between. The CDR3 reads CSVARGESQPQHF. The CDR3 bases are TGCAGCGTTGCGCGGGGAGAAAGTCAGCCCCAGCATTTT.

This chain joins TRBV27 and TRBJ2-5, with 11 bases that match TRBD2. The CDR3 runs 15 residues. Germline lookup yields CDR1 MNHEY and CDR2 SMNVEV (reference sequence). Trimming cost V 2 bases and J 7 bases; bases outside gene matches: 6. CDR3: CASSLRGLAVGTQYF. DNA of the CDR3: TGTGCCAGCAGTTTAAGGGGACTAGCGGTGGGGACCCAGTACTTC.

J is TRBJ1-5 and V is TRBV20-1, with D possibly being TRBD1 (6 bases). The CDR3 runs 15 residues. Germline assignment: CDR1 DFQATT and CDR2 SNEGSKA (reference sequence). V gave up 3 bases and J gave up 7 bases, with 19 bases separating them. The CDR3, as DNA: TGCAGTGCTAGGGCGGGGGCAGCCGGAGGACAGCCCCAGCATTTT. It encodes CSARAGAAGGQPQHF.

CDR3 coding DNA: TGTGCCAGCAGCCAAGTACAGGGTCTTGGCTACACCTTC. It encodes CASSQVQGLGYTF. J is TRBJ1-2 and V is TRBV14, with TRBD1 as a possible D gene (6 bases). CDR1 is SGHDN and CDR2 is FVKESK in the germline V gene. Trimming shortened V by 1 base and J by 7 bases, and 10 bases separated the two germline ends. There are 13 residues in the CDR3.

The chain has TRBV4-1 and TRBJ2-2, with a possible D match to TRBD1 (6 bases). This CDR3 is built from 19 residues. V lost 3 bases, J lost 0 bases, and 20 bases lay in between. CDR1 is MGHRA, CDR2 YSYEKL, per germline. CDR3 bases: TGCGCCAGCAGCCACACTAACAGGGTTTACCGACCGAACACCGGGGAGCTGTTTTTT. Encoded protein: CASSHTNRVYRPNTGELFF.

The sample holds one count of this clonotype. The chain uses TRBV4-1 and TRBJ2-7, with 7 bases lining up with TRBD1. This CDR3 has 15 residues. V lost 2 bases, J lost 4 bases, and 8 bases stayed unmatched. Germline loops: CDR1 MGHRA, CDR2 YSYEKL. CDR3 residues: CASSQLPGQSYEQYF. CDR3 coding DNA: TGCGCCAGCAGCCAACTCCCGGGACAGAGTTACGAGCAGTACTTC.

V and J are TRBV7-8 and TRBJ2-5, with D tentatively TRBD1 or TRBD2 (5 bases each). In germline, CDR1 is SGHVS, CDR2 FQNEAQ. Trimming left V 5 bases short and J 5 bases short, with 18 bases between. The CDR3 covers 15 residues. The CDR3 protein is CASSLSSLREETQYF. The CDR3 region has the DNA TGTGCCAGCAGCCTCAGTAGCCTCAGGGAGGAGACCCAGTACTTC.

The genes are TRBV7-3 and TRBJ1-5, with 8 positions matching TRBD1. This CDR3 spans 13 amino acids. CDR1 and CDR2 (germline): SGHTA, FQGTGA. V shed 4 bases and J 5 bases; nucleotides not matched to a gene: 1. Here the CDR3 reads CASSSGQDQPQHF. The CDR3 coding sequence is TGTGCCAGCAGCTCGGGACAGGATCAGCCCCAGCATTTT.

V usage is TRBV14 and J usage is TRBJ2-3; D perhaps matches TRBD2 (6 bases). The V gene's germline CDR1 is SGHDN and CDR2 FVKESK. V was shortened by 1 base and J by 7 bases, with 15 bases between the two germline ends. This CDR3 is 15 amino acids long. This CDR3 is CASSQGGGLANTQYF. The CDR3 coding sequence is TGTGCCAGCAGCCAAGGGGGAGGATTAGCAAATACGCAGTATTTT.

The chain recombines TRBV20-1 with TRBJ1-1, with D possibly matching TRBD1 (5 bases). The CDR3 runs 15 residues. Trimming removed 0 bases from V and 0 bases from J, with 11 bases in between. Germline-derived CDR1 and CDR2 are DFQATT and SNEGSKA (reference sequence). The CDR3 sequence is CSARDRGTLNTEAFF. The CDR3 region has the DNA TGCAGTGCTAGAGATCGGGGGACCTTGAACACTGAAGCTTTCTTT.

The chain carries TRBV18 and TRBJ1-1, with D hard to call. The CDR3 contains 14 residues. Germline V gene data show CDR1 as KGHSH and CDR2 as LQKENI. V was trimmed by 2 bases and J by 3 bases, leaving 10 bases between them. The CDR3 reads CASSPFAEDTEAFF. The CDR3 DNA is TGTGCCAGCTCACCATTCGCGGAAGACACTGAAGCTTTCTTT.

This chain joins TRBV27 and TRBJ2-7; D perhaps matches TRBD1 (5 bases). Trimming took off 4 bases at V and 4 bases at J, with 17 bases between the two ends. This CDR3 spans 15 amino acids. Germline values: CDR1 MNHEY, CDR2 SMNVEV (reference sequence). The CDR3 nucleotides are TGTGCCAGCAGTTCAAGACAGCCGACGGTTTACGAGCAGTACTTC. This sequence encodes CASSSRQPTVYEQYF.

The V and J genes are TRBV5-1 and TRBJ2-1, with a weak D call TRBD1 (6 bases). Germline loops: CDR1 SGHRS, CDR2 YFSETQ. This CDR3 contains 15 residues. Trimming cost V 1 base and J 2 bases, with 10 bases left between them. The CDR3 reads CASSLWTDTYNEQFF. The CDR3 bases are TGCGCCAGCAGCTTGTGGACAGACACCTACAATGAGCAGTTCTTC. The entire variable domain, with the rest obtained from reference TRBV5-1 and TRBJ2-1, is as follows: KAGVTQTPRYLIKTRGQQVTLSCSPISGHRSVSWYQQTPGQGLQFLFEYFSETQRNKGNFPGRFSGRQFSNSRSEMNVSTLELGDSALYLCASSLWTDTYNEQFFGPGTRLTVL.